The clone carrying this T cell receptor (beta chain) was observed a handful of times. The antigen is undetermined. There were healthy Caucasian individuals from Russia, aged about 6 to 95, serving as donors. It was with a sample-barcoded 5' primer and a J-beta primer mix that a second PCR of roughly 6 to 11 cycles was run. TCRdb re-called the 5' RACE reads with MiXCR, one entry per CDR3 protein. Of about 680,000 distinct CDR3 sequences in the sample, around 49% were seen once. This record comes from a study of blood T cells in healthy people across ages. Findings and caveats of the study: TCR beta diversity tracked closely with naive T cell percentage. Greater diversity and more naive CD4+ cells were seen in long-lived donors than in aged donors.

This TCR derives from an older woman in good health. Source material: blood.

CDR3 amino acids: CASMAGGFRNEQFF. CDR3 coding DNA: TGTGCCAGCATGGCGGGAGGCTTTCGCAATGAGCAGTTCTTC. The rearrangement uses TRBV9 and TRBJ2-1; 8 nucleotides match TRBD2. The J segment lost 6 bases and the V segment lost 6 bases, leaving 8 bases of the junction unmatched. Germline assignment: CDR1 SGDLS and CDR2 YYNGEE. This CDR3 comprises 14 residues. Filled out from reference TRBV9 and TRBJ2-1, the complete variable domain reads DSGVTQTPKHLITATGQRVTLRCSPRSGDLSVYWYQQSLDQGLQFLIQYYNGEERAKGNILERFSAQQFPDLHSELNLSSLELGDSALYFCASMAGGFRNEQFFGPGTRLTVL.